A selection of T cell receptor beta chains follows, all from one sample in a study of beta chain features in type 1 diabetes. Repertoires were generated with immunoSEQ multiplex PCR, while TCRdb's copy carries only in-frame clones and drops some. In the table there are roughly 150,000 clones, roughly 10% of which are singletons. Sample: central memory CD4+ T cells from blood. The receptors come from a man aged 18 to 30 in good health. Each CDR3 is given with its conserved first and last residue. The order of the fields is clone size, V gene, D gene, J gene, CDR3 protein, CDR3 DNA. D genes are given only for firm matches. Size tells how often a clone was seen (once, few, many) or the class of an expanded clone, and some rows leave it out.

few	TRBV18	TRBD1	TRBJ1-6	CASSPTGETSPLHF	TGTGCCAGCTCACCGACAGGGGAAACTTCACCCCTCCACTTT
once	TRBV7-2	-	TRBJ2-7	CASSLALGRYEQYF	TGTGCCAGCAGCTTAGCGCTGGGCCGCTACGAGCAGTACTTC
-	TRBV9	TRBD2	TRBJ2-4	CASSPHGGGGGANIQYF	TGTGCCAGCAGCCCCCACGGCGGGGGCGGGGGGGCAAACATTCAATACTTC
few	TRBV7-2	-	TRBJ2-1	CASSLESRGSYEQFF	TGTGCCAGCAGCTTAGAGAGCAGGGGAAGCTACGAGCAGTTCTTC
-	TRBV5-1	-	TRBJ2-1	CASSLGLGSSYNEQFF	TGCGCCAGCAGCTTGGGACTAGGCAGTTCCTACAATGAGCAGTTCTTC
-	TRBV20-1	-	TRBJ2-3	CSARADTQYF	TGCAGTGCTAGAGCTGATACGCAGTATTTT
-	TRBV5-6	-	TRBJ2-5	CASSLGEVRETQYF	TGTGCCAGCAGCTTGGGCGAGGTCCGGGAGACCCAGTACTTC
few	TRBV7-6	-	TRBJ2-5	CASSPSAIQETQYF	TGTGCCAGCAGCCCTAGCGCTATCCAAGAGACCCAGTACTTC
-	TRBV15	-	TRBJ1-3	CATRRNSGNTIYF	TGTGCCACCAGAAGAAACTCTGGAAACACCATATATTTT
-	TRBV28	-	TRBJ1-1	CASSLKNTEAFF	TGTGCCAGCAGTTTAAAGAACACTGAAGCTTTCTTT
-	TRBV2	TRBD1	TRBJ1-3	CARGQGTGNTIYF	TGTGCCAGGGGACAGGGAACTGGAAACACCATATATTTT
-	TRBV18	TRBD1	TRBJ2-2	CASSAVQGTNTGELFF	TGTGCCAGCTCAGCCGTACAGGGGACCAACACCGGGGAGCTGTTTTTT
-	TRBV7-2	-	TRBJ2-5	CASSSPGSRAQYF	TGTGCCAGCAGCTCACCGGGGTCGAGGGCCCAGTACTTC
few	TRBV10-3	-	TRBJ2-3	CAIRSADTDTQYF	TGTGCCATCAGGTCAGCGGACACAGATACGCAGTATTTT
-	TRBV4-2	-	TRBJ2-3	CASSQDGADTQYF	TGTGCCAGCAGCCAAGATGGCGCAGATACGCAGTATTTT
-	TRBV4-2	TRBD1	TRBJ2-3	CASSQVPGQTTDTQYF	TGTGCCAGCAGCCAAGTACCGGGACAGACCACAGATACGCAGTATTTT
-	TRBV7-2	TRBD1	TRBJ2-7	CASKAGQGKREQYF	TGTGCCAGCAAGGCGGGACAGGGAAAGAGAGAGCAGTACTTC
-	TRBV5-1	-	TRBJ2-6	CASSLTLTGSGANVLTF	TGCGCCAGCAGCTTGACGCTCACAGGGTCTGGGGCCAACGTCCTGACTTTC
-	TRBV7-2	-	TRBJ1-1	CASSFAVNTEAFF	TGTGCCAGCAGCTTCGCAGTGAACACTGAAGCTTTCTTT
-	TRBV18	-	TRBJ1-5	CASSPDRHQPQHF	TGTGCCAGCTCACCGGACAGACATCAGCCCCAGCATTTT